This T cell receptor beta chain was sequenced in a study of T cells after yellow fever vaccination. TCRdb reprocessed the 5' RACE reads with MiXCR, giving one entry per CDR3 protein. The table has 400,000 to 650,000 distinct CDR3 sequences, 21% seen once. The length of the CDR3 is 16 residues. From germline, CDR1 is LNHDA and CDR2 SQIVND (reference sequence). V lost 4 bases, J lost 4 bases, and 17 bases lay in between. The sample was PBMCs, taken less than 25 days after the first yellow fever vaccination. The J gene is TRBJ1-3, the V gene TRBV19; perhaps TRBD1 as D (5 bases). The source is a man between 18 and 35 years old who received the YFV17D yellow fever vaccine. Written as DNA, the CDR3 is TGTGCCAGTAGTACCCTTGGCAGGGTGAAAGGAAACACCATATATTTT. This gives the protein CASSTLGRVKGNTIYF.